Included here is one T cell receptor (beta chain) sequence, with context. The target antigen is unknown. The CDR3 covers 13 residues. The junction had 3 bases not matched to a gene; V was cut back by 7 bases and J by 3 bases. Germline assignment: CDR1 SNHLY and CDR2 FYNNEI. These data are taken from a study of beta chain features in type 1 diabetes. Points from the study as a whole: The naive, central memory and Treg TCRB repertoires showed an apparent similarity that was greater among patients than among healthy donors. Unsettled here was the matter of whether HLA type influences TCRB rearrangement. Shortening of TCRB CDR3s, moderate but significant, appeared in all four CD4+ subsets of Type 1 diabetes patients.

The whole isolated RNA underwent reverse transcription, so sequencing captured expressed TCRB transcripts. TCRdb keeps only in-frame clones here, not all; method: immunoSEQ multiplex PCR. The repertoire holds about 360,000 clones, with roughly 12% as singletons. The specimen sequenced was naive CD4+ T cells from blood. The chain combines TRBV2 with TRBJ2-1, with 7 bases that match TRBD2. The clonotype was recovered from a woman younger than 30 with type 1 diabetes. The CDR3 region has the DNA TGTGCCAGCAAGCGGGACGTCTACAATGAGCAGTTCTTC. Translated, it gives CASKRDVYNEQFF.